This TCR beta chain appears in the sequencing data of a study of neurological immune-mediated disorders. Comment on this clonotype: Relative to the germline gene, one junction end is altered; a read error may explain this.

There are 15 residues in the CDR3. Per germline, CDR1 SGHRS and CDR2 YFSETQ. TCRdb passed the 5' RACE reads through MiXCR, listing each CDR3 protein once. The sample carries about 57,000 distinct CDR3 sequences, more than 9.5% recorded once. This clonotype was sampled from a woman aged 60-70 years with HTLV-1-associated myelopathy (HAM/TSP). The chain uses TRBV5-1 and TRBJ2-3; a weak D match, TRBD1 (6 bases). What was sequenced was PBMCs. CDR3 DNA: TGCGCCAGCAGCCAGAGACAGGTCGGTACAGATACGAAGTATTTT. Its translation is CASSQRQVGTDTKYF.